These T cell receptor beta chains were read from a single sample in a study of molecular identifiers for immune sequencing clone quantification. TCRdb recomputed calls from the PCR reads with MiXCR, one row per CDR3 protein. The sample consists of some 10,000 distinct CDR3 sequences, approximately 20% of them appearing once. Source material: naive CD8+ T cells from blood, with Jurkat cell RNA spiked in. Every receptor here comes from a human donor in good health. Some libraries in this study had Jurkat cell RNA spiked in. Both conserved end residues are part of each CDR3. A D gene is named only where the DNA matches it firmly. For some rows the clone size is stated as once, few or many, or as a class when expanded; others skip it.

d_gene: .
abundance: medium-sized
v_gene: TRBV6-2/TRBV6-3
j_gene: TRBJ2-3
CDR3aa: CASSYSYPLAVSTDTQYF
CDR3nt: TGTGCCAGCAGTTACTCTTACCCTTTAGCGGTTAGCACAGATACGCAGTATTTT

d_gene: .
abundance: medium-sized
v_gene: TRBV6-2/TRBV6-3
j_gene: TRBJ2-1
CDR3aa: CASSPLRGGYNEQFF
CDR3nt: TGTGCCAGCAGCCCTTTGAGAGGGGGGTACAATGAGCAGTTCTTC

d_gene: .
abundance: medium-sized
v_gene: TRBV19
j_gene: TRBJ1-1
CDR3aa: CASSTPLGYAEAFF
CDR3nt: TGTGCCAGTAGTACCCCTTTGGGGTACGCTGAAGCTTTCTTT

d_gene: .
abundance: medium-sized
v_gene: TRBV18
j_gene: TRBJ1-1
CDR3aa: CASSVQSEAFF
CDR3nt: TGTGCCAGCTCGGTCCAGAGTGAAGCTTTCTTT

d_gene: .
abundance: few
v_gene: TRBV11-2
j_gene: TRBJ2-7
CDR3aa: CASNPTGAGFYEQYF
CDR3nt: TGTGCCAGCAACCCAACCGGGGCGGGATTTTACGAGCAGTACTTC

d_gene: .
abundance: many
v_gene: TRBV27
j_gene: TRBJ2-2
CDR3aa: CASSQTGNTGELFF
CDR3nt: TGTGCCAGCAGTCAGACAGGGAACACCGGGGAGCTGTTTTTT

d_gene: TRBD2
abundance: few
v_gene: TRBV2
j_gene: TRBJ2-7
CDR3aa: CASSGWTSDIREQYF
CDR3nt: TGTGCCAGCAGTGGGTGGACTAGCGACATCAGGGAGCAGTACTTC

d_gene: .
abundance: medium-sized
v_gene: TRBV11-2
j_gene: TRBJ2-5
CDR3aa: CASSFPERDKETQYF
CDR3nt: TGTGCCAGCAGCTTCCCAGAACGGGATAAAGAGACCCAGTACTTC

d_gene: .
abundance: many
v_gene: TRBV19
j_gene: TRBJ2-7
CDR3aa: CASSPTGGHEQYF
CDR3nt: TGTGCCAGTAGTCCCACCGGGGGCCACGAGCAGTACTTC

d_gene: .
abundance: many
v_gene: TRBV19
j_gene: TRBJ2-7
CDR3aa: CASSYSGSYEQYF
CDR3nt: TGTGCCAGTAGTTATTCAGGATCCTACGAGCAGTACTTC

d_gene: TRBD1
abundance: many
v_gene: TRBV4-1
j_gene: TRBJ2-3
CDR3aa: CASSQVRSGGADTQYF
CDR3nt: TGCGCCAGCAGCCAAGTAAGATCAGGGGGTGCAGATACGCAGTATTTT

d_gene: .
abundance: .
v_gene: TRBV7-9
j_gene: TRBJ2-2
CDR3aa: CASSFVNTGELFF
CDR3nt: TGTGCCAGCAGCTTCGTGAACACCGGGGAGCTGTTTTTT

d_gene: .
abundance: .
v_gene: TRBV2
j_gene: TRBJ2-1
CDR3aa: CASRYEDEQFF
CDR3nt: TGTGCCAGCAGGTACGAAGATGAGCAGTTCTTC

d_gene: TRBD1
abundance: few
v_gene: TRBV6-5
j_gene: TRBJ2-3
CDR3aa: CASRQGVGYTDTQYF
CDR3nt: TGTGCCAGCAGGCAGGGGGTGGGCTACACAGATACGCAGTATTTT

d_gene: .
abundance: many
v_gene: TRBV7-9
j_gene: TRBJ2-5
CDR3aa: CASSLAKYGFEETQYF
CDR3nt: TGTGCCAGCAGCTTAGCGAAGTATGGCTTTGAAGAGACCCAGTACTTC

d_gene: .
abundance: few
v_gene: TRBV4-2
j_gene: TRBJ2-7
CDR3aa: CASSQETGLGYEQYF
CDR3nt: TGTGCCAGCAGCCAAGAGACAGGACTAGGCTACGAGCAGTACTTC

d_gene: TRBD2
abundance: few
v_gene: TRBV7-9
j_gene: TRBJ2-7
CDR3aa: CASSFETSGPSYEQYF
CDR3nt: TGTGCCAGCAGCTTTGAGACTAGCGGGCCGTCGTACGAGCAGTACTTC

d_gene: TRBD2
abundance: medium-sized
v_gene: TRBV6-1
j_gene: TRBJ2-3
CDR3aa: CASSERLAGVQDTQYF
CDR3nt: TGTGCCAGCAGTGAAAGGCTAGCGGGAGTGCAAGATACGCAGTATTTT

d_gene: TRBD2
abundance: many
v_gene: TRBV24-1
j_gene: TRBJ2-2
CDR3aa: CATSGLAGVYDTGELFF
CDR3nt: TGTGCCACCAGTGGACTAGCGGGAGTGTATGACACCGGGGAGCTGTTTTTT

d_gene: .
abundance: medium-sized
v_gene: TRBV9
j_gene: TRBJ1-1
CDR3aa: CASSVRLNTEAFF
CDR3nt: TGTGCCAGCAGCGTAAGGCTGAACACTGAAGCTTTCTTT

d_gene: .
abundance: medium-sized
v_gene: TRBV4-1
j_gene: TRBJ1-4
CDR3aa: CASSGQTTNEKLFF
CDR3nt: TGCGCCAGCAGCGGACAGACCACTAATGAAAAACTGTTTTTT

d_gene: .
abundance: medium-sized
v_gene: TRBV27
j_gene: TRBJ2-3
CDR3aa: CASRNTDTQYF
CDR3nt: TGTGCCAGCAGGAACACAGATACGCAGTATTTT

d_gene: .
abundance: many
v_gene: TRBV27
j_gene: TRBJ2-7
CDR3aa: CASSLSGGPQYF
CDR3nt: TGTGCCAGCAGTTTATCAGGGGGGCCCCAGTACTTC

d_gene: TRBD1
abundance: many
v_gene: TRBV5-4
j_gene: TRBJ1-4
CDR3aa: CASRVQGAANEKLFF
CDR3nt: TGTGCCAGCAGAGTTCAGGGGGCGGCTAATGAAAAACTGTTTTTT

d_gene: .
abundance: few
v_gene: TRBV7-9
j_gene: TRBJ2-7
CDR3aa: CASSHGPAYEQYF
CDR3nt: TGTGCCAGCAGCCACGGGCCAGCCTACGAGCAGTACTTC

d_gene: TRBD1
abundance: medium-sized
v_gene: TRBV6-6
j_gene: TRBJ1-4
CDR3aa: CASRGGTGNEKLFF
CDR3nt: TGTGCCAGCAGGGGGGGGACAGGGAATGAAAAACTGTTTTTT

d_gene: .
abundance: .
v_gene: TRBV28
j_gene: TRBJ1-5
CDR3aa: CASSSGINSSQPQHF
CDR3nt: TGTGCCAGCAGTTCGGGGATTAATAGCAGTCAGCCCCAGCATTTT

d_gene: .
abundance: many
v_gene: TRBV29-1
j_gene: TRBJ2-7
CDR3aa: CSASGNSYEQYF
CDR3nt: TGCAGCGCATCCGGGAACTCCTACGAGCAGTACTTC

d_gene: .
abundance: .
v_gene: TRBV5-3
j_gene: TRBJ1-1
CDR3aa: CASSIGITEAFF
CDR3nt: TGTGCCAGCAGTATAGGGATAACTGAAGCTTTCTTT

d_gene: .
abundance: many
v_gene: TRBV3-1
j_gene: TRBJ1-1
CDR3aa: CASSKGHNTEAFF
CDR3nt: TGTGCCAGCAGCAAGGGACACAACACTGAAGCTTTCTTT